The 20 T cell receptor beta chains presented below share a single source sample, sequenced in a study of CD8+ T cells in alopecia areata. Reverse transcribed after extraction, RNA yielded cDNA as the sequencing template. Clones were sequenced by immunoSEQ multiplex PCR, and TCRdb holds only the in-frame ones, with some missing. The profile shows roughly 120,000 clones, approximately 38% of them singletons. Input material: CD4+ T cells sorted from blood. The receptors here all came from a human donor with alopecia areata.

The rearrangement uses TRBV28 and TRBJ2-7; the D is unclear. V lost 6 bases, J lost 7 bases, and 28 bases lay in between. This CDR3 is built from 17 residues. Germline values: CDR1 MDHEN, CDR2 SYDVKM. DNA of the CDR3: TGTGCCAGCAGGGAGAATGTCGGCCGGCTAACAGCCGGAGAGCAGTACTTC. This gives the protein CASRENVGRLTAGEQYF.

This clone was counted a few times. The chain uses TRBV30 and TRBJ2-1, with a weak D call TRBD2 (6 bases). Germline values: CDR1 GTSNPN, CDR2 SVGIG (reference sequence). The V end was cut by 2 bases, the J end by 0 bases, with 11 bases between. The CDR3 runs to 15 residues. The DNA for the CDR3 is TGTGCCTGGAGTAGTGGGGACTCCTCCTACAATGAGCAGTTCTTC. Translating gives CAWSSGDSSYNEQFF. The whole variable domain, filled in from reference TRBV30 and TRBJ2-1, reads SQTIHQWPATLVQPVGSPLSLECTVEGTSNPNLYWYRQAAGRGLQLLFYSVGIGQISSEVPQNLSASRPQDRQFILSSKKLLLSDSGFYLCAWSSGDSSYNEQFFGPGTRLTVL.

In nucleotides, the CDR3 is TGCGCCAGCAGCTTGACAGTTACTAATGAAAAACTGTTTTTT. It yields the protein CASSLTVTNEKLFF. The rearrangement uses TRBV5-1 and TRBJ1-4, with D uncertain. The ends were cut back, 1 base at V and 2 bases at J, with 6 bases in the middle. The CDR3 totals 14 residues. CDR1 is SGHRS, CDR2 YFSETQ, per germline. The full variable domain, its missing parts supplied by reference TRBV5-1 and TRBJ1-4, is KAGVTQTPRYLIKTRGQQVTLSCSPISGHRSVSWYQQTPGQGLQFLFEYFSETQRNKGNFPGRFSGRQFSNSRSEMNVSTLELGDSALYLCASSLTVTNEKLFFGSGTQLSVL.

With regard to this clone: Other DNA sequences from this sample encode an identical CDR3 as well. This chain links TRBV29-1 with TRBJ2-5, with 9 bases lining up with TRBD1. Germline trimming cut 0 bases from V and 4 bases from J; bases unmatched to any gene: 3. From germline, CDR1 is SQVTM and CDR2 ANQGSEA. CDR3 length: 14 residues. The CDR3 DNA reads as TGCAGCGTTGAAGATACAGGGGGCGGAGAGACCCAGTACTTC. Amino acids: CSVEDTGGGETQYF.

The chain joins TRBV20-1 to TRBJ1-2; perhaps TRBD1 as D (6 bases). The germline V gene encodes CDR1 DFQATT and CDR2 SNEGSKA (reference sequence). The CDR3 is 11 residues long. The germline V and J ends were trimmed by 5 bases and 12 bases, with 16 bases remaining between them. The DNA for the CDR3 is TGCAGTGCTGCCGAGACAGGCAAGGACACCTTC. Translating it yields CSAAETGKDTF.

The chain links TRBV5-6 to TRBJ2-7, with D uncertain. This CDR3 contains 14 residues. Between the trimmed V and J ends, which lost 2 bases and 3 bases, there was a span of 12 bases. The germline gives CDR1 SGHDT, CDR2 YYEEEE. The CDR3 DNA is TGTGCCAGCAGCTTCGGAACGCTGCACTACGAGCAGTACTTC. Its protein product is CASSFGTLHYEQYF.

A few counts support this clone. The chain links TRBV7-8 to TRBJ2-7; maybe TRBD1 (6 bases). Germline CDR1 reads SGHVS; CDR2 reads FQNEAQ. V lost 5 bases and J lost 0, with 17 bases in between. The CDR3 sequence is 16 residues long. The CDR3 DNA reads as TGTGCCAGCAGCCAGCCCCGGGACACCCACTCCTACGAGCAGTACTTC. It codes for CASSQPRDTHSYEQYF.

This clone appeared a few times. The CDR3 loop reads CSGGTSYEQYF. The CDR3 coding sequence is TGCAGTGGCGGGACCTCCTACGAGCAGTACTTC. The rearrangement joins TRBV20-1 to TRBJ2-7; tentative D call: TRBD2 (6 bases). There are 11 residues in the CDR3. Trimming pared 7 bases from V and 0 bases from J, leaving 7 bases between. The germline CDR1 and CDR2 sequences are DFQATT and SNEGSKA (reference sequence).

The rearrangement uses TRBV7-2 and TRBJ2-3; TRBD2 might be the D (6 bases). There are 16 residues in the CDR3. The germline V and J ends were trimmed by 0 bases and 0 bases, with 10 bases remaining between them. Germline V CDR1 and CDR2: SGHTA, FQGNSA. In DNA form, the CDR3 reads TGTGCCAGCAGCTTAGCGGGAGGAGCTAGCACAGATACGCAGTATTTT. Amino acid sequence: CASSLAGGASTDTQYF.

This rearrangement joins TRBV29-1 to TRBJ2-1, with D hard to call. Germline CDR1 reads SQVTM; CDR2 reads ANQGSEA. Deletions cut 3 bases from V and 6 bases from J, with 9 bases between. The length of the CDR3 is 12 residues. The CDR3 loop reads CSVDSGINEQFF. Written as DNA, the CDR3 is TGCAGCGTTGACTCTGGGATCAATGAGCAGTTCTTC.

This clone has just a few counts. V is TRBV29-1 and J is TRBJ1-1; D may be TRBD1 (6 bases). CDR1 and CDR2 (germline): SQVTM, ANQGSEA. Trimming left V 5 bases short and J 11 bases short, with 12 bases between. CDR3 length: 10 residues. CDR3 region: CSVRDDRAFF. CDR3 in DNA: TGCAGCGTTCGGGACGACAGGGCTTTCTTT.

This clone was seen only a few times. In DNA, the CDR3 is TGTGCCTTAGGACGGCCTGACTCTGGAAACACCATATATTTT. This gives the protein CALGRPDSGNTIYF. This sequence joins TRBV30 and TRBJ1-3; D remains unclear. The V gene lost 7 bases and the J gene lost 0 bases, with 13 bases spanning the gap. Germline CDR1 and CDR2: GTSNPN and SVGIG (reference sequence). This CDR3 is 14 amino acids long.

This chain connects TRBV6-1 to TRBJ1-6; TRBD1 might be the D (5 bases). V was shortened by 7 bases and J by 8 bases, with 15 bases between the two germline ends. The CDR3 runs 14 residues. Per germline, CDR1 MNHNS and CDR2 SASEGT. CDR3 bases: TGTGCCAGCAAATCTCCAGGGTCCCATTCACCCCTCCACTTT. As protein: CASKSPGSHSPLHF.

This clone was observed a handful of times. V is TRBV5-1 and J is TRBJ2-2; D is possibly TRBD1 or TRBD2 (5 bases each). Germline assignment: CDR1 SGHRS and CDR2 YFSETQ. The CDR3 spans 16 residues. The germline V and J ends were trimmed by 0 bases and 0 bases, with 9 bases remaining between them. The DNA for the CDR3 is TGCGCCAGCAGCTTGGTTCAGGGAGCGAACACCGGGGAGCTGTTTTTT. This encodes CASSLVQGANTGELFF. The full variable domain, with the rest looked up from reference TRBV5-1 and TRBJ2-2, is KAGVTQTPRYLIKTRGQQVTLSCSPISGHRSVSWYQQTPGQGLQFLFEYFSETQRNKGNFPGRFSGRQFSNSRSEMNVSTLELGDSALYLCASSLVQGANTGELFFGEGSRLTVL.

This clone was observed a few times. The V and J genes are TRBV29-1 and TRBJ2-1; D remains unclear. Deletions cut 4 bases from V and 8 bases from J, with 9 bases between. The CDR3 contains 11 residues. Germline lookup yields CDR1 SQVTM and CDR2 ANQGSEA. The CDR3 loop reads CSVVRLDEQFF. DNA of the CDR3: TGCAGCGTTGTCCGGCTAGATGAGCAGTTCTTC.

The rearrangement uses TRBV25-1 and TRBJ2-5; 7 bases match TRBD2. The CDR3 contains 13 residues. Losses at the gene ends were 1 base for V and 5 bases for J; bases not matched to a gene: 1. From germline, CDR1 is MGHDK and CDR2 SYGVNS. CDR3 region: CASSESGRETQYF. The CDR3 region has the DNA TGTGCCAGCAGTGAATCCGGGAGGGAGACCCAGTACTTC. Full variable domain (remainder filled in from reference TRBV25-1 and TRBJ2-5): EADIYQTPRYLVIGTGKKITLECSQTMGHDKMYWYQQDPGMELHLIHYSYGVNSTEKGDLSSESTVSRIRTEHFPLTLESARPSHTSQYLCASSESGRETQYFGPGTRLLVL.

This clone was detected a few times. The chain recombines TRBV29-1 with TRBJ1-1; no reliable D call. The V and J ends lost 6 bases and 1 base respectively, with 12 bases between them. Germline lookup yields CDR1 SQVTM and CDR2 ANQGSEA. The CDR3 is made up of 13 amino acids. CDR3 sequence: CSVRRAENTEAFF. CDR3 DNA sequence: TGCAGCGTCCGAAGGGCGGAGAACACTGAAGCTTTCTTT.

This clone was counted only a few times. This chain links TRBV14 with TRBJ2-1; D gene uncertain. V lost 1 base, J lost 0 bases, and 7 bases lay in between. Looked up from germline, CDR1 is SGHDN and CDR2 is FVKESK. The CDR3 loop spans 15 amino acids. The chain's CDR3 is CASSQGTSSYNEQFF. In DNA form, the CDR3 reads TGTGCCAGCAGCCAAGGCACGAGCTCCTACAATGAGCAGTTCTTC.

This chain connects TRBV4-3 to TRBJ2-7; D uncertain. Germline loops: CDR1 LGHNA, CDR2 YSLEER. The V gene lost 0 bases and the J gene lost 0 bases, with 6 bases spanning the gap. The CDR3 extends over 14 amino acids. CDR3 amino acids: CASSQEKDSYEQYF. CDR3 nucleotide sequence: TGCGCCAGCAGCCAAGAGAAGGACTCCTACGAGCAGTACTTC.

This chain joins TRBV27 and TRBJ2-3; the match to TRBD2 covers 14 bases. Germline trimming cut 4 bases from V and 6 bases from J; bases unmatched to any gene: 9. The CDR3 totals 17 residues. The germline CDR1 and CDR2 sequences are MNHEY and SMNVEV (reference sequence). The CDR3: CASSSTRGLAGADTQYF. The CDR3 nucleotides read TGTGCCAGCAGTTCAACACGGGGACTAGCGGGAGCCGATACGCAGTATTTT.